This section outlines one TCR beta chain sequence together with its context. The V gene's germline CDR1 is MNHEY and CDR2 SVGAGI. The CDR3 runs to 18 residues. Deletions cut 2 bases from V and 1 base from J, with 17 bases between. These data are taken from a study of CD8 T cells in Susac syndrome. The RNA input was about 0.5 to 1 ug, and it was reverse transcribed with random hexamers. immunoSEQ multiplex PCR amplified TCR beta CDR3 across 54 Vbeta, 13 Jbeta. MiXCR was run by TCRdb on the immunoSEQ multiplex PCR reads, yielding one entry per CDR3 protein. Of under 200,000 distinct CDR3 sequences listed, around 90% were seen once; the top ten hold 0.08%.

Input material: CD4+ T cells from PBMCs. The sequence was collected from a human donor in good health. The rearrangement joins TRBV6-5 to TRBJ2-2, with a tentative D call TRBD1 (6 bases). The CDR3 bases are TGTGCCAGCAGTTACGGGCCAGGGGCCCTTCTGAACACCGGGGAGCTGTTTTTT. Its protein product is CASSYGPGALLNTGELFF.